This TCR beta chain was obtained from a study of spatial heterogeneity in lung cancer. The time point was: sample taken at primary tumor resection. Donation came from around 72 patients with untreated early-stage non-small cell lung cancer. In each case, whole RNA from tumor, nontumor lung or frozen PBMC was sequenced unsorted. TCRdb reanalysed the 5' RACE reads using MiXCR and keeps one entry per CDR3 protein. The data show 2,500 to 3,500 distinct CDR3 sequences, with 10% to 13% seen just once and 12% held by the top ten. V was pared by 5 bases and J by 0 bases, with 11 bases between. This CDR3 spans 14 amino acids. The germline gives CDR1 SGHTA, CDR2 FQGTGA. Overall study results and limits: Mutation tallies in tumors tracked expanded intratumoral alpha and beta TCR counts.

This clonotype was observed many times. Its antigen is unknown. Since the library was made to target alpha chains, this beta chain is a stray read and its abundance is not meaningful. This sample comprised lung tumor tissue, obtained at surgery. The source of this sequence is a male donor with early-stage non-small cell lung cancer. The rearrangement uses TRBV7-3 and TRBJ2-7; D is undetermined. The DNA for the CDR3 is TGTGCCAGCAGCCCGAGTCCAGCCTCCTACGAGCAGTACTTC. Encoded protein: CASSPSPASYEQYF.